This passage covers 17 T cell receptor beta chains from one sample sequenced in a study of T cells in Graves' hyperthyroidism and ophthalmopathy. Amplified regions were TCR beta CDR3 sequences from RNA transcripts. Initially, a first-round RT-PCR of the TCR CDR3 employed the HTBI primer set. In TCRdb, the multiplex PCR reads were re-called with MiXCR into one record per CDR3 protein. In the table there are some 600,000 distinct CDR3 sequences, 40% to 55% of which are singletons. The sequenced sample consisted of peripheral blood or thyroid tissue (not recorded which). The source of these receptors is a woman younger than 35 with Graves' hyperthyroidism.

Many counts were recorded for this clonotype. V gene TRBV10-3 combines with J gene TRBJ1-4, with D perhaps matching TRBD1 (5 bases). From germline, CDR1 is ENHRY and CDR2 SYGVKD. CDR3 length equals 12 residues. Trimming took 4 bases from V and 10 from J, leaving 10 bases between them. This CDR3 is CAISGIGGKLFF. The DNA for the CDR3 is TGTGCCATCAGTGGAATTGGGGGAAAACTGTTTTTT.

This clonotype was found a few times. The chain employs TRBV25-1 and TRBJ1-2, with 8 nucleotides matching TRBD1. The V and J ends lost 5 bases and 0 bases, in that order; junction bases with no gene match: 5. This CDR3 contains 15 residues. CDR1 MGHDK and CDR2 SYGVNS come from the germline V gene. CDR3 coding DNA: TGTGCCAGCAGTTTAAGGGGACAGGCTAACTATGGCTACACCTTC. Translated: CASSLRGQANYGYTF.

The chain has TRBV20-1 and TRBJ1-4; perhaps TRBD1 as D (5 bases). The tail of the sequence fits TRBJ1-1 better, so the J call may be wrong. CDR3 length equals 14 residues. Germline CDR1 reads DFQATT; CDR2 reads SNEGSKA (reference sequence). The CDR3 here is CSARGGGQNTEAFF. Written as DNA, the CDR3 is TGCAGTGCTAGGGGTGGGGGTCAAAACACTGAAGCTTTCTTT.

The rearrangement uses TRBV2 and TRBJ1-2; no reliable D call. V was clipped by 8 bases and J by 1 base, with 17 bases between them. Germline CDR1 and CDR2: SNHLY and FYNNEI. This CDR3 comprises 15 residues. CDR3 bases: TGTGCCAGCTGGATTTTGAACAGATATAACTATGGCTACACCTTC. This sequence encodes CASWILNRYNYGYTF.

The genes are TRBV24-1 and TRBJ1-5, with a tentative D call TRBD1 (5 bases). Germline lookup yields CDR1 KGHDR and CDR2 SFDVKD. The CDR3 covers 16 residues. Trimming cost V 5 bases and J 3 bases, with 16 bases left between them. CDR3 sequence (DNA): TGTGCCACCAGTGCGGCGGGGCGGCCCGACAATCAGCCCCAGCATTTT. Translation gives CATSAAGRPDNQPQHF.

V usage is TRBV7-8 and J usage is TRBJ2-7, with 7 positions matching TRBD2. CDR3 length equals 17 residues. CDR1 is SGHVS and CDR2 is FQNEAQ in the germline V gene. V shed 0 bases, J shed 4 bases, and the junction held 12 bases outside the gene matches. The CDR3 DNA is TGTGCCAGCAGCTTAGCCCCGGCGGGAGCCGTGGCGTACGAGCAGTACTTC. Protein product: CASSLAPAGAVAYEQYF.

The CDR3 reads CSPGQGSDGYTF. Written as DNA, the CDR3 is TGCAGCCCCGGACAGGGGTCTGATGGCTACACCTTC. This rearrangement joins TRBV29-1 to TRBJ1-2; 9 positions agree with TRBD1. Germline CDR1 and CDR2: SQVTM and ANQGSEA. Trimming at V came to 8 bases and at J to 6 bases, leaving 7 bases not matched to a gene. The CDR3 loop spans 12 amino acids.

The V call is TRBV5-1, the J call TRBJ1-4; D ambiguous. CDR1 and CDR2 (germline): SGHRS, YFSETQ. The V gene lost 0 bases and the J gene lost 10 bases, with 13 bases spanning the gap. This CDR3 contains 14 residues. CDR3 sequence: CASSLADGSAKLFF. In nucleotides, the CDR3 is TGCGCCAGCAGCTTGGCCGACGGGAGTGCAAAACTGTTTTTT.

The rearrangement uses TRBV7-6 and TRBJ2-7; D possibly corresponds to TRBD2 (5 bases). Germline V gene data show CDR1 as SGHVS and CDR2 as FNYEAQ. Trimming cost V 6 bases and J 7 bases, with 10 bases left between them. The CDR3 contains 11 residues. The CDR3 sequence: CASRLLGEQYF. CDR3 sequence (DNA): TGTGCCAGCAGACTACTAGGGGAGCAGTACTTC.

This clonotype has at least ten counts. V and J are TRBV12-3 or TRBV12-4 and TRBJ1-2, with a possible D match to TRBD1 (5 bases). V lost 2 bases, J lost 6 bases, and 13 bases lay in between. This CDR3 has 14 residues. As DNA, the CDR3 is TGTGCCAGCAGTTTATCGACACAGGACCATGGCTACACCTTC. It yields the protein CASSLSTQDHGYTF.

The chain joins TRBV14 to TRBJ2-2; D remains unclear. CDR3 length: 13 residues. The ends were cut back, 2 bases at V and 8 bases at J, with 9 bases in the middle. Germline CDR1 SGHDN, CDR2 FVKESK. The CDR3 nucleotides read TGTGCCAGCAGCCAACCCTGGGGTGGGGAGCTGTTTTTT. As protein: CASSQPWGGELFF. The full variable domain, its missing parts supplied by reference TRBV14 and TRBJ2-2, is EAGVTQFPSHSVIEKGQTVTLRCDPISGHDNLYWYRRVMGKEIKFLLHFVKESKQDESGMPNNRFLAERTGGTYSTLKVQPAELEDSGVYFCASSQPWGGELFFGEGSRLTVL.

This clonotype was seen once. This rearrangement joins TRBV19 to TRBJ2-2; D remains unclear. This CDR3 spans 16 amino acids. Per germline, CDR1 LNHDA and CDR2 SQIVND (reference sequence). Trimming shortened V by 2 bases and J by 8 bases, and 18 bases separated the two germline ends. The CDR3 DNA is TGTGCCAGTAGTATAAGGAGTGCGGTGTTCTCTGGGGAGCTGTTTTTT. Protein: CASSIRSAVFSGELFF.

The chain uses TRBV10-3 and TRBJ1-1; weak D call: TRBD1 (5 bases). The germline gives CDR1 ENHRY, CDR2 SYGVKD. Trimming removed 5 bases at V and 5 bases at J, with 15 bases between. This CDR3 has 14 amino acids. This CDR3 reads CAISMSQGGTEAFF. The CDR3 region has the DNA TGTGCCATCAGTATGTCGCAGGGAGGTACTGAAGCTTTCTTT.

V usage is TRBV11-2 and J usage is TRBJ1-2; D ambiguous. This CDR3 spans 13 amino acids. Between the trimmed V and J ends, which lost 2 bases and 3 bases, there was a span of 7 bases. Germline CDR1 SGHAT, CDR2 FQNNGV. The CDR3 DNA follows: TGTGCCAGCAGCTTAAAAAATTACTATGGCTACACCTTC. As protein: CASSLKNYYGYTF.

In this sample, this clonotype turned up a few times. The V gene is TRBV7-9, the J gene TRBJ1-2, with a tentative D call TRBD1 (6 bases). CDR3 length: 15 amino acids. The ends were cut back, 2 bases at V and 1 base at J, with 11 bases in the middle. The germline V gene encodes CDR1 SEHNR and CDR2 FQNEAQ (reference sequence). Here the CDR3 DNA reads TGTGCCAGCAGCTTAATCACAGGGATTAACTATGGCTACACCTTC. Translated: CASSLITGINYGYTF.

The chain uses TRBV10-3 and TRBJ1-1; D is unresolved. This CDR3 has 14 residues. The germline V gene encodes CDR1 ENHRY and CDR2 SYGVKD. The V and J ends lost 0 bases and 4 bases respectively, with 9 bases between them. The CDR3, as DNA: TGTGCCATCAGTGAGTCCAGGATGGCCACTGAAGCTTTCTTT. Translation gives CAISESRMATEAFF.

V usage is TRBV29-1 and J usage is TRBJ2-3; 10 bases map to TRBD2. Germline V gene sequence: CDR1 SQVTM, CDR2 ANQGSEA. Trimming cost V 4 bases and J 5 bases; bases outside gene matches: 15. The CDR3 length is 17 residues. The CDR3 nucleotides read TGCAGCGTTGGACAGCGGGAGGGCAACGTAGGGAGAGATACGCAGTATTTT. Translation gives CSVGQREGNVGRDTQYF.